Sequencing of this T cell receptor (beta chain) was carried out in a study of blood T cell repertoires in COVID-19. Looking at the study overall: Some COVID-19 samples were acute and others convalescent; all came from the United States, Italy and Spain. T cells, B-cell-depleted T cells, or PBMCs supplied cDNA or gDNA.

Seattle researchers signed up patients amid active infection and tracked them longitudinally. In the source study's methods: Researchers report that nucleated cell counts were estimated from reference gene primer amplification. Produced via immunoSEQ multiplex PCR; TCRdb's table is partial and in-frame only. V and J calls and clone size are those listed in that table; D and trimming were worked out from the DNA. Of 150,000 or so clones listed, roughly 83% are singletons. The V end was cut by 4 bases, the J end by 2 bases, with 22 bases between. Germline assignment: CDR1 SGHRS and CDR2 YFSETQ. This CDR3 has 18 amino acids.

The rearrangement links TRBV5-1 to TRBJ1-3, with D perhaps TRBD1 (6 bases). This clonotype was obtained from a woman aged 70 to 79 with COVID-19, enrolled during active disease. Sequencing was performed on peripheral blood. CDR3 DNA sequence: TGCGCCAGCAGCACAAGGGGGTCTCCCGCTGAGGCTGGAAACACCATATATTTT. The encoded protein is CASSTRGSPAEAGNTIYF.